This record looks at one T cell receptor beta chain sequence and its context. Expressed TCRB transcripts got sequenced, as all isolated RNA was reverse transcribed. Some clones are missing from TCRdb's copy, which holds only in-frame ones; the method was immunoSEQ multiplex PCR. The data show about 900,000 clones, about a sixth seen once. The CDR3 runs 12 residues. Germline assignment: CDR1 MNHNS and CDR2 SASEGT. V shed 8 bases and J shed 5 bases, with 10 bases lying between them. The data originate from a study of beta chain features in type 1 diabetes. The sequence derives from a woman aged 18-29 years in good health. The material sequenced was naive CD4+ T cells from blood. This chain uses TRBV6-1 with TRBJ2-1; tentatively, D is TRBD2 (6 bases). The CDR3 nucleotides are TGTGCCAGCGCACTAGCCGACAATGAGCAGTTCTTC. Amino acid sequence: CASALADNEQFF.